The 27 T cell receptor beta chains below were found in one sample sequenced in a study of blood T cell repertoires in COVID-19. Repertoires were generated with immunoSEQ multiplex PCR, while TCRdb's copy carries only in-frame clones and drops some. The data contain tens of thousands of clones, 70% to 90% of them singletons. Sequencing was carried out using peripheral blood. The receptors stem from a man aged 70-80 years with acute or convalescent COVID-19.

V usage is TRBV7-9 and J usage is TRBJ1-1; no reliable D call. Between the trimmed V and J ends, which lost 2 bases and 2 bases, there was a span of 6 bases. Looked up from germline, CDR1 is SEHNR and CDR2 is FQNEAQ (reference sequence). The CDR3 totals 13 residues. DNA for the CDR3: TGTGCCAGCAGCTTACCCCAAAACACTGAAGCTTTCTTT. This codes for CASSLPQNTEAFF.

The chain couples TRBV4-3 to TRBJ1-2, with 7 bases identical to TRBD1. The CDR3 has 14 residues. The germline gives CDR1 LGHNA, CDR2 YSLEER. The ends lost 1 base at V and 7 bases at J; junction bases unmatched: 6. As DNA, the CDR3 is TGCGCCAGCAGCCAAGCAACAGGGGCAGGTGGCTACACCTTC. This gives the protein CASSQATGAGGYTF.

V is TRBV29-1 and J is TRBJ1-6, with D tentatively TRBD1 (6 bases). The germline V and J ends were trimmed by 5 bases and 7 bases, with 9 bases remaining between them. From germline, CDR1 is SQVTM and CDR2 ANQGSEA. The CDR3 runs to 12 residues. For the CDR3, the DNA is TGCAGCGTTCGGCAGGGGAATTCACCCCTCCACTTT. It codes for CSVRQGNSPLHF.

This sequence joins TRBV5-6 and TRBJ2-1, with 7 bases fitting TRBD2. With 0 bases clipped from V and 3 bases from J, the junction kept 3 bases outside the gene matches. The CDR3 is 15 residues long. Germline CDR1 reads SGHDT; CDR2 reads YYEEEE. The CDR3 region is CASSLDSGRYNEQFF. CDR3 bases: TGTGCCAGCAGCTTGGATAGCGGGCGCTACAATGAGCAGTTCTTC. Full variable domain (rest looked up from reference TRBV5-6 and TRBJ2-1): DAGVTQSPTHLIKTRGQQVTLRCSPKSGHDTVSWYQQALGQGPQFIFQYYEEEERQRGNFPDRFSGHQFPNYSSELNVNALLLGDSALYLCASSLDSGRYNEQFFGPGTRLTVL.

The chain carries TRBV18 and TRBJ1-2, with no clear D. Germline-derived CDR1 and CDR2 are KGHSH and LQKENI. V lost 4 bases and J lost 6, with 9 bases in between. The length of the CDR3 is 12 residues. Here the CDR3 DNA reads TGTGCCAGCTCACGCGAAGGAGATGGCTACACCTTC. It is translated as CASSREGDGYTF.

The CDR3 coding sequence is TGTGCCAGCAGTATATCCCTGGGGGGGGCTGACACTGAAGCTTTCTTT. It codes for CASSISLGGADTEAFF. The chain uses TRBV9 and TRBJ1-1; D perhaps matches TRBD1 (6 bases). CDR1 is SGDLS and CDR2 is YYNGEE in the germline V gene. CDR3 size: 16 residues. The V and J ends lost 5 bases and 3 bases respectively, with 20 bases between them. Combining the CDR3 with reference TRBV9 and TRBJ1-1 gives the whole variable domain DSGVTQTPKHLITATGQRVTLRCSPRSGDLSVYWYQQSLDQGLQFLIQYYNGEERAKGNILERFSAQQFPDLHSELNLSSLELGDSALYFCASSISLGGADTEAFFGQGTRLTVV.

The chain employs TRBV5-4 and TRBJ2-4; a possible D gene is TRBD1 (6 bases). The V and J ends lost 0 bases and 2 bases respectively, with 15 bases between them. Per germline, CDR1 SGHNT and CDR2 YYREEE (reference sequence). The CDR3 has 17 amino acids. This chain's CDR3 is CASSLELGRGTKNIQYF. CDR3 nucleotides: TGTGCCAGCAGCTTGGAGCTCGGCAGGGGAACCAAAAACATTCAGTACTTC.

The chain carries TRBV27 and TRBJ1-1; D might be TRBD1 (6 bases). Germline V gene sequence: CDR1 MNHEY, CDR2 SMNVEV (reference sequence). The ends were cut back, 6 bases at V and 6 bases at J, with 14 bases in the middle. The CDR3 covers 13 residues. The CDR3 region has the DNA TGTGCCAGCAGACTACAGGGAGCCCCTGAAGCTTTCTTT. Translating gives CASRLQGAPEAFF.

The CDR3 spells CSVGADGTQYF. CDR3 sequence (DNA): TGCAGCGTGGGGGCAGATGGGACCCAGTACTTC. V is TRBV29-1 and J is TRBJ2-5; D possibly corresponds to TRBD1 (6 bases). There are 11 residues in the CDR3. Germline values: CDR1 SQVTM, CDR2 ANQGSEA. V gave up 6 bases and J gave up 7 bases, with 12 bases separating them. The entire variable domain, with the rest obtained from reference TRBV29-1 and TRBJ2-5, is as follows: SAVISQKPSRDICQRGTSLTIQCQVDSQVTMMFWYRQQPGQSLTLIATANQGSEATYESGFVIDKFPISRPNLTFSTLTVSNMSPEDSSIYLCSVGADGTQYFGPGTRLLVL.

The V call is TRBV5-6, the J call TRBJ2-2, with D unclear. The CDR3 contains 14 residues. Trimming took off 0 bases at V and 1 base at J, with 4 bases between the two ends. The germline V gene encodes CDR1 SGHDT and CDR2 YYEEEE. CDR3 in DNA: TGTGCCAGCAGCTTGGACTGGAACACCGGGGAGCTGTTTTTT. It is translated as CASSLDWNTGELFF. Full variable domain (rest looked up from reference TRBV5-6 and TRBJ2-2): DAGVTQSPTHLIKTRGQQVTLRCSPKSGHDTVSWYQQALGQGPQFIFQYYEEEERQRGNFPDRFSGHQFPNYSSELNVNALLLGDSALYLCASSLDWNTGELFFGEGSRLTVL.

The chain employs TRBV27 and TRBJ1-1, with 9 bases lining up with TRBD1. V shed 6 bases, J shed 1 base, and the junction held 3 bases outside the gene matches. This CDR3 is built from 14 residues. CDR1 MNHEY and CDR2 SMNVEV come from the germline V gene (reference sequence). The CDR3 coding sequence is TGTGCCAGCAGAACACAGGGGGCGAACACTGAAGCTTTCTTT. Translation: CASRTQGANTEAFF.

The V call is TRBV5-1, the J call TRBJ1-2; 9 positions agree with TRBD1. The length of the CDR3 is 14 residues. From germline, CDR1 is SGHRS and CDR2 YFSETQ. With 4 bases clipped from V and 2 bases from J, the junction kept 3 bases outside the gene matches. CDR3 nucleotides: TGCGCCAGCAGCAGGGGGACAGGGAACTATGGCTACACCTTC. This encodes CASSRGTGNYGYTF.

This clone occurred once. J is TRBJ2-7 and V is TRBV6-5; TRBD2 agrees at 7 bases. V dropped 3 bases and J dropped 6; count of bases not matched to a gene: 14. CDR1 MNHEY and CDR2 SVGAGI come from the germline V gene. The CDR3 extends over 16 amino acids. The DNA of the CDR3 is TGTGCCAGCAGTTATTCCCGGGACGGAGGCGGGAGCGAGCAGTACTTC. Translating gives CASSYSRDGGGSEQYF.

The rearrangement joins TRBV7-9 to TRBJ2-1, with 9 bases matching TRBD2. The length of the CDR3 is 16 residues. Germline assignment: CDR1 SEHNR and CDR2 FQNEAQ (reference sequence). V trimming: 5 bases; J trimming: 4 bases; junction bases outside the gene matches: 9. CDR3 in DNA: TGTGCCAGCAGCCCCGAGGGACTAGCTTCTTACAATGAGCAGTTCTTC. It translates to CASSPEGLASYNEQFF.

The chain uses TRBV29-1 and TRBJ2-1; 10 nucleotides match TRBD2. CDR1 and CDR2 (germline): SQVTM, ANQGSEA. The CDR3 is made up of 14 amino acids. The J segment lost 7 bases and the V segment lost 4 bases, leaving 7 bases of the junction unmatched. The CDR3: CSVVSIAGGNEQFF. The CDR3 nucleotides are TGCAGCGTTGTTTCGATAGCGGGGGGAAATGAGCAGTTCTTC.

The CDR3 protein is CASSEMTGGSTNEKLFF. The CDR3 DNA is TGTGCCAGCAGTGAAATGACAGGGGGATCGACTAATGAAAAACTGTTTTTT. The rearrangement joins TRBV2 to TRBJ1-4; TRBD1 matches at 9 bases. The CDR3 totals 17 residues. Germline CDR1 is SNHLY and CDR2 is FYNNEI. The trim removed 2 bases at V and 2 bases at J, leaving 6 bases unmatched.

This clone was observed a handful of times. CDR3 residues: CASSQLEGSYNEQFF. The CDR3 DNA reads as TGCGCCAGCAGCCAATTGGAGGGTTCCTACAATGAGCAGTTCTTC. The rearrangement links TRBV4-1 to TRBJ2-1, with TRBD2 as a possible D gene (6 bases). Trimming shortened V by 2 bases and J by 1 base, and 9 bases separated the two germline ends. This CDR3 region has 15 residues. Germline V CDR1 and CDR2: MGHRA, YSYEKL.

The chain uses TRBV28 and TRBJ2-1; D gene uncertain. Germline V gene sequence: CDR1 MDHEN, CDR2 SYDVKM. CDR3 size: 14 residues. Trimming removed 7 bases at V and 1 base at J, with 11 bases between. CDR3 region: CASNRAQSYNEQFF. The DNA of the CDR3 is TGTGCCAGCAATCGAGCGCAATCCTACAATGAGCAGTTCTTC.

This clone was seen more than once but under ten times. CDR3 sequence reads: CASSLRENNEQFF. In DNA, the CDR3 is TGTGCCAGCAGTCTAAGGGAGAACAATGAGCAGTTCTTC. This chain joins TRBV7-8 and TRBJ2-1; a weak D match, TRBD2 (5 bases). The CDR3 contains 13 residues. Looked up from germline, CDR1 is SGHVS and CDR2 is FQNEAQ. Trimming shortened V by 6 bases and J by 5 bases, and 11 bases separated the two germline ends.

This clone has only one observation. The chain recombines TRBV27 with TRBJ2-3, with a weak D call TRBD2 (7 bases). The germline V and J ends were trimmed by 6 bases and 5 bases, with 15 bases remaining between them. The CDR3 totals 14 residues. The germline CDR1 and CDR2 sequences are MNHEY and SMNVEV (reference sequence). The CDR3 bases are TGTGCCAGCAGGGGGGGGCCTCAGGGAGATACGCAGTATTTT. Amino acid sequence: CASRGGPQGDTQYF.

The rearrangement links TRBV7-3 to TRBJ2-1, with D perhaps TRBD2 (5 bases). V was clipped by 5 bases and J by 0 bases, with 14 bases between them. The CDR3 loop spans 16 amino acids. Germline V gene data show CDR1 as SGHTA and CDR2 as FQGTGA. The CDR3 here is CASSPDLSSSYNEQFF. The CDR3 DNA is TGTGCCAGCAGCCCGGACTTGTCGAGCTCCTACAATGAGCAGTTCTTC.

This chain uses TRBV6-5 with TRBJ1-1; no definite D call. Trimming removed 4 bases at V and 2 bases at J, with 8 bases between. This CDR3 contains 13 residues. The germline CDR1 and CDR2 sequences are MNHEY and SVGAGI. As DNA, the CDR3 is TGTGCCAGCAGTTCGCAGGCCAACACTGAAGCTTTCTTT. It yields the protein CASSSQANTEAFF.

The chain is built from TRBV6-5 and TRBJ2-2, with D perhaps matching TRBD2 (6 bases). CDR3 length: 15 amino acids. V lost 9 bases and J 0 bases, leaving 14 bases between the germline ends. Per the germline V gene, CDR1 is MNHEY and CDR2 is SVGAGI. The CDR3 DNA is TGTGCCAGTGTTGCGGGGTCCGCGAACACCGGGGAGCTGTTTTTT. The encoded protein is CASVAGSANTGELFF.

V usage is TRBV12-3 or TRBV12-4 and J usage is TRBJ1-5; D not certain. Trimming shortened V by 3 bases and J by 10 bases, and 10 bases separated the two germline ends. The CDR3 consists of 12 residues. The CDR3 nucleotides read TGTGCCAGCAGTTTTTCAACAGCTCCCCAGCATTTT. As protein: CASSFSTAPQHF.

The V and J genes are TRBV5-5 and TRBJ2-5; tentative D call: TRBD2 (5 bases). The V end was cut by 0 bases, the J end by 5 bases, with 14 bases between. Per germline, CDR1 SGHKS and CDR2 YYEKEE (reference sequence). The CDR3 runs to 15 residues. The CDR3 DNA is TGTGCCAGCAGCTTGGGCCCGACTAAGGAGGAGACCCAGTACTTC. As protein: CASSLGPTKEETQYF.

The gene calls are TRBV5-1 and TRBJ2-1, with D unclear. Germline V gene lookup returns CDR1 SGHRS and CDR2 YFSETQ. The CDR3 consists of 15 residues. Trimming took off 0 bases at V and 0 bases at J, with 7 bases between the two ends. In DNA form, the CDR3 reads TGCGCCAGCAGCTTGGCCTGGAGCTCCTACAATGAGCAGTTCTTC. Its translation is CASSLAWSSYNEQFF. Variable domain in full (rest from reference TRBV5-1 and TRBJ2-1): KAGVTQTPRYLIKTRGQQVTLSCSPISGHRSVSWYQQTPGQGLQFLFEYFSETQRNKGNFPGRFSGRQFSNSRSEMNVSTLELGDSALYLCASSLAWSSYNEQFFGPGTRLTVL.

The chain recombines TRBV5-4 with TRBJ2-5; D uncertain. CDR1 is SGHNT, CDR2 YYREEE, per germline (reference sequence). V shed 0 bases and J shed 5 bases, with 5 bases lying between them. This CDR3 comprises 12 residues. CDR3 loop: CASSLDSETQYF. CDR3 coding DNA: TGTGCCAGCAGCTTGGATTCTGAGACCCAGTACTTC.